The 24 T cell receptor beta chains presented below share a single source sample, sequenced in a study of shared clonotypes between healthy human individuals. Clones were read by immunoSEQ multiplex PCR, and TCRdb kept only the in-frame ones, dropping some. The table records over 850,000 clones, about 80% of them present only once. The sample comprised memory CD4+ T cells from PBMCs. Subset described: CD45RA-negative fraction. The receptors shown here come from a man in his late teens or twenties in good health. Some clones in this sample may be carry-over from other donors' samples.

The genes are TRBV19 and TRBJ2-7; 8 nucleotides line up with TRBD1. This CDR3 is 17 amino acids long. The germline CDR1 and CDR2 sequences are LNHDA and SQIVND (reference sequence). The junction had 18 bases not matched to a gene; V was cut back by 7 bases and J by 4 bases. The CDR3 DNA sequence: TGTGCCAGTATGCCCCCCGCCGGAGGGACAGGTGGATACGAGCAGTACTTC. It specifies CASMPPAGGTGGYEQYF. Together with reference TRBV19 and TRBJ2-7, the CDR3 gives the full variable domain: DGGITQSPKYLFRKEGQNVTLSCEQNLNHDAMYWYRQDPGQGLRLIYYSQIVNDFQKGDIAEGYSVSREKKESFPLTVTSAQKNPTAFYLCASMPPAGGTGGYEQYFGPGTRLTVT.

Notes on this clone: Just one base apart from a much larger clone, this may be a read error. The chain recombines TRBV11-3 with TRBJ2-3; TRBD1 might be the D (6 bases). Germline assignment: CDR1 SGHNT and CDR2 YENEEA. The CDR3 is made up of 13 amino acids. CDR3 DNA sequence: TGTGCCGGCAGCTCTCACAGGGCAGATACGCAGTATTTT. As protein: CAGSSHRADTQYF.

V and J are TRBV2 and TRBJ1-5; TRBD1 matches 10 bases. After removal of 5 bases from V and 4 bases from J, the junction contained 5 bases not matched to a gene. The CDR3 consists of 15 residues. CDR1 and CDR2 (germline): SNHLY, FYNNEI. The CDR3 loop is CASSPGDRGNQPQHF. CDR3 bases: TGTGCCAGCAGTCCCGGGGACAGGGGTAATCAGCCCCAGCATTTT.

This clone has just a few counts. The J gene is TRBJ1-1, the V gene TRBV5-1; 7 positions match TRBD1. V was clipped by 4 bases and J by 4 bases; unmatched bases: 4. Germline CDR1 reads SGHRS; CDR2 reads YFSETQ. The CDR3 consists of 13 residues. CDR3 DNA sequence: TGCGCCAGCAGCGACAGGGTTAGCACTGAAGCTTTCTTT. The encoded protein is CASSDRVSTEAFF.

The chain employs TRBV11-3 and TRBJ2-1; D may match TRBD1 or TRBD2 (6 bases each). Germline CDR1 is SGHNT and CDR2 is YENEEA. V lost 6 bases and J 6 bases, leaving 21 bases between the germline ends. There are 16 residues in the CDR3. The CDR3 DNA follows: TGTGCCAGCAGTCATGGAGGGGGGCTCCCTCCCAATGAGCAGTTCTTC. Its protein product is CASSHGGGLPPNEQFF.

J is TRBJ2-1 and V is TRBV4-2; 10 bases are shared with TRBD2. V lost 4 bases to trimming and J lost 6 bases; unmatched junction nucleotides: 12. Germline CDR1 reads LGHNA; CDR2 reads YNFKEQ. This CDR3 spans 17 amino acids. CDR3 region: CASSLGTSDRGGNEQFF. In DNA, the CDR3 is TGTGCCAGCAGCCTAGGGACTAGCGACAGGGGCGGCAATGAGCAGTTCTTC.

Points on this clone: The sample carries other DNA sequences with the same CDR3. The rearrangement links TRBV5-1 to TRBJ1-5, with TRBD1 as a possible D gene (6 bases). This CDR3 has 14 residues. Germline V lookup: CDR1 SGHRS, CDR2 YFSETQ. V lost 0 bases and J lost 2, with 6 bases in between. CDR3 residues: CASSLGTGNQPQHF. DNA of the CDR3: TGCGCCAGCAGCTTGGGGACAGGCAATCAGCCCCAGCATTTT.

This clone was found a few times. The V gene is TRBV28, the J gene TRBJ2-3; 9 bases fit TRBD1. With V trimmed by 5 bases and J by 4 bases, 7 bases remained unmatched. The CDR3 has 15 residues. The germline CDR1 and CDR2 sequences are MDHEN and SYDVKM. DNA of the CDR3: TGTGCCAGCAGTCCCACAGGGGGCTGGTCAGATACGCAGTATTTT. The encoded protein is CASSPTGGWSDTQYF.

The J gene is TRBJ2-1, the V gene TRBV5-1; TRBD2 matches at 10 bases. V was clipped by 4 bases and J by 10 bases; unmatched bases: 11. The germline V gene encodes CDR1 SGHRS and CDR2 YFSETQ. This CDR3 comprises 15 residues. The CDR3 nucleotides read TGCGCCAGCAGCACAACTGCTAGCGGGAGTAGGGAGCAGTTCTTC. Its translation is CASSTTASGSREQFF.

CDR3 residues: CASSQLEGQGPYEQYF. As DNA, the CDR3 is TGTGCCAGCAGCCAGCTGGAAGGACAGGGGCCCTACGAGCAGTACTTC. The rearrangement joins TRBV7-6 to TRBJ2-7; the match to TRBD1 covers 9 bases. The CDR3 is 16 amino acids. Germline V lookup: CDR1 SGHVS, CDR2 FNYEAQ. Unmatched junction bases numbered 10, after V lost 5 bases and J lost 2 bases.

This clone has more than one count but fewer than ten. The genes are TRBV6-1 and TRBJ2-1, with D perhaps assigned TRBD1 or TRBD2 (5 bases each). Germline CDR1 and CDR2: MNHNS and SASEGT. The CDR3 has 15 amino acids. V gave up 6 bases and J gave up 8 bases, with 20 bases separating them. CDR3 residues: CASRTIGDPRDEQFF. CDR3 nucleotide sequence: TGTGCCAGCAGGACTATAGGGGACCCCCGGGATGAGCAGTTCTTC.

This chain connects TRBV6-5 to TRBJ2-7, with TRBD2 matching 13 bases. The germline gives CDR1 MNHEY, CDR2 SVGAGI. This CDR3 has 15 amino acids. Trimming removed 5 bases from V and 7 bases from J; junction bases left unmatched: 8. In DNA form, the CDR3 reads TGTGCCAGCAGTAACGGACTAGCGGGAGCTGGGGAGCAGTACTTC. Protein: CASSNGLAGAGEQYF.

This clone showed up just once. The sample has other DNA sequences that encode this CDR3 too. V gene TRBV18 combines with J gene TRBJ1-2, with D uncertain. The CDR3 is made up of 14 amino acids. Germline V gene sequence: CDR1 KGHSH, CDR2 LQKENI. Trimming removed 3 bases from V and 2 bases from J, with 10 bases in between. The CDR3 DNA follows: TGTGCCAGCTCACCTTCTTTACAGAACTATGGCTACACCTTC. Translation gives CASSPSLQNYGYTF.

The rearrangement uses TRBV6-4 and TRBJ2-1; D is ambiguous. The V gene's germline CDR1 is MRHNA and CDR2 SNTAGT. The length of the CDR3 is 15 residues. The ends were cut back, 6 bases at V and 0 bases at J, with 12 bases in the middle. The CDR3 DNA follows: TGTGCCAGCAGCCTTGAGGCGAGCTCCTACAATGAGCAGTTCTTC. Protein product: CASSLEASSYNEQFF.

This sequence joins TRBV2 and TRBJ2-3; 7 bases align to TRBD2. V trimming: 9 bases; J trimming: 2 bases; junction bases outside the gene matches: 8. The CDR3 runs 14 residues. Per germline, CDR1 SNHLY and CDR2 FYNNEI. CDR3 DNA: TGTGCCAGGGGTGGCGGGAGCCCCACAGATACGCAGTATTTT. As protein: CARGGGSPTDTQYF.

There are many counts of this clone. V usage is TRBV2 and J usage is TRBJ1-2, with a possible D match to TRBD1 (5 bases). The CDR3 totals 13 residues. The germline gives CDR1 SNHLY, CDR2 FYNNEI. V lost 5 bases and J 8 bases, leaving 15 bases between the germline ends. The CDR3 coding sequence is TGTGCCAGCAGTCAGGGACCAGCTTTAGGCTACACCTTC. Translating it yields CASSQGPALGYTF.

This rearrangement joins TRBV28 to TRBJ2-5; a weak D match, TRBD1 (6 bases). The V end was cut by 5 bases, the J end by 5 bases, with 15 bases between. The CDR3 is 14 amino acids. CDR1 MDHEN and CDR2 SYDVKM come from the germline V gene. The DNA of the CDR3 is TGTGCCAGCAGTCTATACCGGGACACGGAGACCCAGTACTTC. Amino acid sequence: CASSLYRDTETQYF.

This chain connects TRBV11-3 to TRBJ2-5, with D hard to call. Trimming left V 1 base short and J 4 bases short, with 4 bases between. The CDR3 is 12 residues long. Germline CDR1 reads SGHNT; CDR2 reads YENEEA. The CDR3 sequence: CASSLGPETQYF. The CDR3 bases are TGTGCCAGCAGCTTAGGTCCAGAGACCCAGTACTTC.

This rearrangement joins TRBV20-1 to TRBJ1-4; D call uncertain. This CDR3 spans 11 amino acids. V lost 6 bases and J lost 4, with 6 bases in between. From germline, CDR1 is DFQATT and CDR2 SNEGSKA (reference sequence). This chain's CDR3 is CSANNNEKLFF. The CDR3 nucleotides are TGCAGTGCAAACAATAATGAAAAACTGTTTTTT.

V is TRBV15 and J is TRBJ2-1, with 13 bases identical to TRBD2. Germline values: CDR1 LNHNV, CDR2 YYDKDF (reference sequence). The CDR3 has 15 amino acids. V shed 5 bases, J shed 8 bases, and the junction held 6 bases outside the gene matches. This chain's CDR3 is CATSELAGGGDEQFF. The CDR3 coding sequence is TGTGCCACCAGCGAACTAGCGGGAGGGGGCGATGAGCAGTTCTTC.

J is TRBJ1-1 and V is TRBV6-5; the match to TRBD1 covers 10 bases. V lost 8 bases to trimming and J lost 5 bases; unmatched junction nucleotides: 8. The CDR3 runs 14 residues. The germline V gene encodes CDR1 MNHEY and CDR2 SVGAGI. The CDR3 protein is CASGPDRGGTEAFF. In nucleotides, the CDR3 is TGTGCCAGCGGCCCGGACAGGGGGGGAACTGAAGCTTTCTTT.

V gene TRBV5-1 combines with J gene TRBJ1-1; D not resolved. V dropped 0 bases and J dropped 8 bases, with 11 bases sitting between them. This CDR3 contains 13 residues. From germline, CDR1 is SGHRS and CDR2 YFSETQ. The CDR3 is CASSLDYPGEAFF. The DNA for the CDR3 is TGCGCCAGCAGCTTGGATTATCCGGGGGAAGCTTTCTTT.

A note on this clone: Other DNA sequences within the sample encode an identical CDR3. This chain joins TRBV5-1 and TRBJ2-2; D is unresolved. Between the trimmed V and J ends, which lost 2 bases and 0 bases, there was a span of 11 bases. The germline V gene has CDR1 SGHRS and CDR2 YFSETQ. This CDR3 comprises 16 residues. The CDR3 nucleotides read TGCGCCAGCAGCTTTCGGGCCGGAACGAACACCGGGGAGCTGTTTTTT. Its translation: CASSFRAGTNTGELFF.

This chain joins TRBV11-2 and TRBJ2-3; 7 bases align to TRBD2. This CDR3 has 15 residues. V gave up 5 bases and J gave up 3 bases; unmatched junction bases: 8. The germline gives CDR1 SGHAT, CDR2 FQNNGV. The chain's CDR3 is CASSPGGGKTDTQYF. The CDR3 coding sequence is TGTGCCAGCAGCCCCGGGGGAGGGAAGACAGATACGCAGTATTTT.